This T cell receptor beta chain was recorded in a study of cytomegalovirus exposure and HLA in healthy donors. The table lists this clone with a few counts. The CDR3 runs 15 residues. The V segment lost 3 bases and the J segment 4 bases; nucleotides outside the gene matches: 4. Germline V gene lookup returns CDR1 LNHNV and CDR2 YYDKDF (reference sequence). A multiplex PCR was run with 60 Vbeta primers and 13 Jbeta primers. TCRdb's copy holds only in-frame clones and misses some; the assay was immunoSEQ multiplex PCR. The table records 150,000 to 200,000 clones, 60% to 80% of them present only once. V usage is TRBV15 and J usage is TRBJ2-5; 11 nucleotides line up with TRBD2. The TCR sequence derives from a man in his forties in good health and CMV-seronegative. Sequenced material: PBMCs. This chain's CDR3 is CATSRGLAERETQYF. In DNA form, the CDR3 reads TGTGCCACCAGCAGGGGACTAGCGGAAAGAGAGACCCAGTACTTC.